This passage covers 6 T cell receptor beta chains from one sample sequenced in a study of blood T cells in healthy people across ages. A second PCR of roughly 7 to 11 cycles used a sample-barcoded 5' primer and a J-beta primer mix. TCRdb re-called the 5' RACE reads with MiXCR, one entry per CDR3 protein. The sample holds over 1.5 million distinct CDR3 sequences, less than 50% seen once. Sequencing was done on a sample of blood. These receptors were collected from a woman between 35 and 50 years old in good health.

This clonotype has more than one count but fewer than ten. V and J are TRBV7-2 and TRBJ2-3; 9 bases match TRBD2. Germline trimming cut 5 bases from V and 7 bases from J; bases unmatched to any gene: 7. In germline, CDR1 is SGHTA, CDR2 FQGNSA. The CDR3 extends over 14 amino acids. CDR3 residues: CASSPRGGAYTQYF. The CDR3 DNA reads TGTGCCAGCAGCCCGCGGGGGGGGGCGTATACGCAGTATTTT.

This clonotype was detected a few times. This chain's CDR3 is CASSSGQGSSNYGYTF. The CDR3 bases are TGTGCCAGCAGTTCGGGACAGGGGAGCTCTAACTATGGCTACACCTTC. The chain couples TRBV6-6 to TRBJ1-2, with 10 nucleotides matching TRBD1. Germline trimming cut 4 bases from V and 0 bases from J; bases unmatched to any gene: 5. Germline-derived CDR1 and CDR2 are MNHNY and SVGAGI (reference sequence). This CDR3 region has 16 residues.

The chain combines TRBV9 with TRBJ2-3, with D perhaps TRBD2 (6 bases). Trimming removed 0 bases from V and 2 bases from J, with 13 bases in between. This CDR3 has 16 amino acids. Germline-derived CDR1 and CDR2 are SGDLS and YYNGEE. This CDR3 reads CASSVADGGFTDTQYF. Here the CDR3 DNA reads TGTGCCAGCAGCGTAGCGGACGGGGGATTCACAGATACGCAGTATTTT.

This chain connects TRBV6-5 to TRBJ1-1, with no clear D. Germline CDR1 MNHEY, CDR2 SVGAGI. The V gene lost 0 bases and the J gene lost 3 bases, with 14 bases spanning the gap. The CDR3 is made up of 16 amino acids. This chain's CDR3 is CASSYSIDPRDTEAFF. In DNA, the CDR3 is TGTGCCAGCAGTTACTCGATAGACCCGAGGGACACTGAAGCTTTCTTT.

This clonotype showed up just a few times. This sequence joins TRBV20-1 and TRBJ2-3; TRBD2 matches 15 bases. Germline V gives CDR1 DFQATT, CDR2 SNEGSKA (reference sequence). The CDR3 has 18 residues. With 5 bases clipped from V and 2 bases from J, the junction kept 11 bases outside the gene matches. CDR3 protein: CSAEDGLAGGENTDTQYF. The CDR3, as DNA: TGCAGTGCTGAAGATGGACTAGCGGGGGGGGAGAACACAGATACGCAGTATTTT.

Written as DNA, the CDR3 is TGCAGTGCTAGGCGGGGGGCAGAGACCCAGTACTTC. It codes for CSARRGAETQYF. This chain joins TRBV20-1 and TRBJ2-5; TRBD2 matches 8 bases. There are 12 residues in the CDR3. V shed 3 bases, J shed 4 bases, and the junction held 1 base outside the gene matches. Germline lookup yields CDR1 DFQATT and CDR2 SNEGSKA (reference sequence).